What follows describes a single T cell receptor beta chain. Its antigen remains unidentified. TCRdb's table, derived via immunoSEQ multiplex PCR, lists solely in-frame clones and lacks some. The table shows tens of thousands of clones, with under 90% occurring only once. Germline V lookup: CDR1 SNHLY, CDR2 FYNNEI. Unmatched junction bases numbered 3, after V lost 2 bases and J lost 6 bases. The CDR3 has 13 amino acids. This entry is derived from a study of graft-versus-host responses after intestinal transplantation. Study background: Multivisceral, liver-intestinal, or isolated intestinal grafts went to recipients. Anti-thymocyte globulin induction was given to all recipients, followed by tacrolimus and steroids for around three years.

This receptor was obtained from a human donor who received an intestinal transplant. The chain carries TRBV2 and TRBJ1-2, with TRBD1 matching 7 bases. The sample in question was unstimulated CD4+ T cells sorted from spleen or lymph node cells, obtained before intestinal transplant. In DNA, the CDR3 is TGTGCCAGCAGTGAAACGGGGACAGATGGCTACACCTTC. This translates into CASSETGTDGYTF.